This TCR beta chain was recorded in a study of T cells in Graves' hyperthyroidism and ophthalmopathy. Amplified TCR beta CDR3 regions derived from RNA transcripts. Initially, a first-round RT-PCR of the TCR CDR3 employed the HTBI primer set. TCRdb independently ran MiXCR on the multiplex PCR reads; one entry per CDR3 protein. The sample yields 280,000 or so distinct CDR3 sequences, 12% to 15% seen once. Disease duration under 2 months; hyperthyroidism patients were aged 18 to 65. Source material for PBMCs was 9 to 10 ml fresh peripheral blood. This clonotype was counted at least ten times. No antigen is known for it. The CDR3 contains 16 residues. The germline V and J ends were trimmed by 3 bases and 2 bases, with 14 bases remaining between them. In germline, CDR1 is MNHEY, CDR2 SMNVEV (reference sequence). Study-level points and caveats: Ophthalmopathy and stable hyperthyroidism were told apart by a 13 V-J model.

The chain couples TRBV27 to TRBJ2-1, with D unclear. Material for sequencing was blood. This receptor was identified in a woman aged 45-65 years with Graves' hyperthyroidism that later progressed to Graves' ophthalmopathy. CDR3 residues: CASSLMGRATYNEQFF. The DNA for the CDR3 is TGTGCCAGCAGTTTGATGGGAAGGGCAACCTACAATGAGCAGTTCTTC.